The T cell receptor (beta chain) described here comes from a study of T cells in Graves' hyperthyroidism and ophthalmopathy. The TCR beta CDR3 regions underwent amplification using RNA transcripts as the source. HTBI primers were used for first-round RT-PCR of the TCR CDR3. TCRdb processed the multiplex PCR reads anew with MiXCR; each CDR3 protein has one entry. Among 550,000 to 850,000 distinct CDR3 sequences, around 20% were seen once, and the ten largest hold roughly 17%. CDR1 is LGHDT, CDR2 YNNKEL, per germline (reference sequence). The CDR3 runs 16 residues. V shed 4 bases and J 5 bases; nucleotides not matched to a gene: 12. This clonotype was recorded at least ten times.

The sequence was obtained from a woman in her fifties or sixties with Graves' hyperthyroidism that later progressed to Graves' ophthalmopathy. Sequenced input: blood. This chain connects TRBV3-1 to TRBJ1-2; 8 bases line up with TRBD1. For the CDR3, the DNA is TGTGCCAGCAGCCCCCGGACAGGGTGGGCCTCTTATGGCTACACCTTC. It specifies CASSPRTGWASYGYTF.